The 21 T cell receptor beta chains in this list originate from one sample, sequenced in a study of identifying expanded T cells in peripheral blood. Only in-frame clones appear in the TCRdb table, and some are missing; sequencing was by immunoSEQ multiplex PCR. The table lists around 80,000 clones, around 90% of them singletons. Sequencing was performed on blood. These receptors all stem from a person between 18 and 75 years old in good health.

The chain has TRBV13 and TRBJ2-7, with 7 bases matching TRBD2. CDR1 is PRHDT, CDR2 FYEKMQ, per germline (reference sequence). The CDR3 totals 14 residues. Trimming took 6 bases from V and 3 from J; bases not matched to a gene: 8. The CDR3 here is CASRHTGGGYEQYF. CDR3 nucleotides: TGTGCCAGCAGACACACGGGAGGAGGCTACGAGCAGTACTTC.

The table lists this clone with a count of one. The chain combines TRBV30 with TRBJ1-2, with a possible D match to TRBD1 (5 bases). The germline V and J ends were trimmed by 4 bases and 5 bases, with 11 bases remaining between them. Germline-derived CDR1 and CDR2 are GTSNPN and SVGIG (reference sequence). The CDR3 is made up of 12 amino acids. This CDR3 reads CAWKGGAYGYTF. The CDR3 region has the DNA TGTGCCTGGAAGGGTGGGGCGTATGGCTACACCTTC.

This clone came up a few times. This sequence joins TRBV6-5 and TRBJ2-1; D is unresolved. Looked up from germline, CDR1 is MNHEY and CDR2 is SVGAGI. The ends were cut back, 6 bases at V and 3 bases at J, with 15 bases in the middle. The CDR3 runs to 15 residues. The CDR3 DNA reads TGTGCCAGCAGGTCCTCCGGCACATACTACAATGAGCAGTTCTTC. It specifies CASRSSGTYYNEQFF.

The V gene is TRBV19, the J gene TRBJ1-1; 8 bases are shared with TRBD1. Trimming removed 4 bases from V and 8 bases from J; junction bases left unmatched: 15. This CDR3 region has 16 residues. The V gene's germline CDR1 is LNHDA and CDR2 SQIVND (reference sequence). Written as DNA, the CDR3 is TGTGCCAGTAGTACCCGAGGAGGACAGGGTACGGGAGAAGCTTTCTTT. Amino acids: CASSTRGGQGTGEAFF.

The chain couples TRBV7-6 to TRBJ2-7, with 11 bases lining up with TRBD2. This CDR3 has 14 residues. The J segment lost 3 bases and the V segment lost 5 bases, leaving 3 bases of the junction unmatched. Germline loops: CDR1 SGHVS, CDR2 FNYEAQ. Here the CDR3 reads CASSPTSGNYEQYF. The CDR3 coding sequence is TGTGCCAGCAGCCCGACTAGCGGGAACTACGAGCAGTACTTC.

This rearrangement joins TRBV19 to TRBJ2-7, with TRBD2 identical over 11 bases. CDR1 is LNHDA, CDR2 SQIVND, per germline (reference sequence). CDR3 length: 11 residues. The DNA of the CDR3 is TGTGCTAGCGGGAGGGTTGGGGAGCAGTACTTC. It yields the protein CASGRVGEQYF.

This chain links TRBV14 with TRBJ2-2, with D possibly TRBD1 on 6 matching bases. CDR3 length: 15 residues. CDR1 SGHDN and CDR2 FVKESK come from the germline V gene. Trimming took off 4 bases at V and 2 bases at J, with 11 bases between the two ends. The chain's CDR3 is CASSLRGVNTGELFF. The CDR3 bases are TGTGCCAGCAGCCTCAGGGGAGTCAACACCGGGGAGCTGTTTTTT.

The chain recombines TRBV7-2 with TRBJ1-2; D not certain. CDR3 length: 15 residues. The germline gives CDR1 SGHTA, CDR2 FQGNSA. Deletions cut 1 base from V and 4 bases from J, with 13 bases between. CDR3 residues: CASSLGRSRGYGYTF. CDR3 coding DNA: TGTGCCAGCAGCTTAGGGAGATCTCGGGGCTATGGCTACACCTTC.

This clone was found once. The chain couples TRBV6-6 to TRBJ1-1, with 8 nucleotides matching TRBD1. The CDR3 spans 15 residues. V lost 5 bases, J lost 4 bases, and 9 bases stayed unmatched. In germline, CDR1 is MNHNY, CDR2 SVGAGI (reference sequence). The CDR3 protein is CASSPSDRAGTEAFF. CDR3 nucleotide sequence: TGTGCCAGCAGTCCTTCGGACAGGGCGGGCACTGAAGCTTTCTTT.

The chain has TRBV4-1 and TRBJ2-5; D tentatively reads TRBD1 or TRBD2 (5 bases each). In germline, CDR1 is MGHRA, CDR2 YSYEKL. The CDR3 covers 15 residues. V lost 1 base, J lost 1 base, and 10 bases lay in between. Here the CDR3 reads CASSQAGTIQETQYF. The CDR3 coding sequence is TGCGCCAGCAGCCAAGCCGGGACCATCCAAGAGACCCAGTACTTC.

With regard to this clone: At one boundary the junction diverges from the germline segment, which might be a read error. V and J are TRBV19 and TRBJ1-4, with a weak D call TRBD1 (5 bases). CDR1 LNHDA and CDR2 SQIVND come from the germline V gene (reference sequence). The CDR3 runs to 15 residues. The CDR3 DNA reads TGCGGGGAGGGGCGCAATTCATCAACTAATGAAAAACTGTTTTTT. It yields the protein CGEGRNSSTNEKLFF.

In regard to this clone: The identical CDR3 is also encoded by other nucleotide sequences in the sample. V gene TRBV19 combines with J gene TRBJ1-1; possibly TRBD1 for D (5 bases). The CDR3 runs 13 residues. Germline V gene sequence: CDR1 LNHDA, CDR2 SQIVND (reference sequence). The V end lost 6 bases, the J end lost 1 base, and 9 bases lay between the germline ends. The CDR3 sequence is CASRGTANTEAFF. The DNA of the CDR3 is TGTGCCAGTAGGGGGACGGCGAACACTGAAGCTTTCTTT.

The rearrangement links TRBV6-6 to TRBJ1-1; weak D call: TRBD1 (6 bases). Trimming removed 4 bases at V and 5 bases at J, with 17 bases between. Germline loops: CDR1 MNHNY, CDR2 SVGAGI (reference sequence). The CDR3 loop spans 15 amino acids. As DNA, the CDR3 is TGTGCCAGCAGTTCCGGCCAGGGGCTTGTGACTGAAGCTTTCTTT. It encodes CASSSGQGLVTEAFF.

The chain recombines TRBV7-8 with TRBJ2-2, with 11 bases fitting TRBD1. The CDR3 length is 17 residues. Germline V gene data show CDR1 as SGHVS and CDR2 as FQNEAQ. V lost 6 bases to trimming and J lost 4 bases; unmatched junction nucleotides: 10. CDR3 coding DNA: TGTGCCAGCAGTCCTTGGGGACAGGGGGGCGGCACCGGGGAGCTGTTTTTT. This sequence encodes CASSPWGQGGGTGELFF.

The chain has TRBV28 and TRBJ2-3; D ambiguous. V lost 6 bases and J 9 bases, leaving 16 bases between the germline ends. The CDR3 consists of 13 residues. The V gene's germline CDR1 is MDHEN and CDR2 SYDVKM. The CDR3 nucleotides read TGTGCCAGCAGCCCACCTTCACAGCGAACGCAGTATTTT. Translated: CASSPPSQRTQYF. Together with reference TRBV28 and TRBJ2-3, the CDR3 gives the full variable domain: DVKVTQSSRYLVKRTGEKVFLECVQDMDHENMFWYRQDPGLGLRLIYFSYDVKMKEKGDIPEGYSVSREKKERFSLILESASTNQTSMYLCASSPPSQRTQYFGPGTRLTVL.

The table lists this clone with a few counts. V gene TRBV10-3 combines with J gene TRBJ2-2; 8 bases align to TRBD2. With 5 bases clipped from V and 0 bases from J, the junction kept 11 bases outside the gene matches. Germline V gene data show CDR1 as ENHRY and CDR2 as SYGVKD. This CDR3 region has 18 residues. CDR3 in amino acids: CAISSDPGLASNTGELFF. The CDR3 nucleotides are TGTGCCATCAGTTCTGATCCTGGACTAGCATCGAACACCGGGGAGCTGTTTTTT.

The rearrangement links TRBV19 to TRBJ2-3; 10 nucleotides match TRBD2. The junction had 8 bases not matched to a gene; V was cut back by 4 bases and J by 1 base. Looked up from germline, CDR1 is LNHDA and CDR2 is SQIVND (reference sequence). There are 17 residues in the CDR3. The DNA for the CDR3 is TGTGCCAGTAGTAAAATGCTTCTAGCGGGAGGCACAGATACGCAGTATTTT. Translation: CASSKMLLAGGTDTQYF.

The chain employs TRBV7-6 and TRBJ2-5, with unresolved D. The end of the DNA is better explained by TRBJ2-7, so the J call may be wrong. Germline V gives CDR1 SGHVS, CDR2 FNYEAQ. The CDR3 consists of 15 residues. The CDR3 coding sequence is TGTGCCAGCAGCCGCGCGCAGGCCGGTTCCTACGAGCAGTACTTC. Protein sequence: CASSRAQAGSYEQYF.

The chain combines TRBV19 with TRBJ2-7; 9 bases match TRBD1. This CDR3 has 14 amino acids. In germline, CDR1 is LNHDA, CDR2 SQIVND (reference sequence). The V gene end was trimmed by 9 bases and the J gene end by 2 bases; junction bases not matched to a gene: 8. The CDR3: CASKTGGGTYEQYF. CDR3 in DNA: TGTGCCAGCAAGACAGGGGGAGGAACCTACGAGCAGTACTTC.

The rearrangement uses TRBV19 and TRBJ2-4; 8 bases align to TRBD2. This CDR3 region has 16 residues. From germline, CDR1 is LNHDA and CDR2 SQIVND (reference sequence). The V gene end was trimmed by 7 bases and the J gene end by 6 bases; junction bases not matched to a gene: 14. Here the CDR3 DNA reads TGTGCCAGTACCTGGGGCGGGGGGCGAGGTAGAAACATTCAGTACTTC. Translating it yields CASTWGGGRGRNIQYF.

The chain joins TRBV7-3 to TRBJ2-7, with D possibly being TRBD2 (6 bases). With 5 bases removed from V and 6 bases from J, the gap between germline ends came to 23 bases. The germline CDR1 and CDR2 sequences are SGHTA and FQGTGA. The CDR3 runs to 16 residues. For the CDR3, the DNA is TGTGCCAGCAGCACGCGGCCGACTAGTGGTAGGGGCGAGCAGTACTTC. Its translation: CASSTRPTSGRGEQYF.